These T cell receptor beta chains were read from a single sample in a study of blood T cells in healthy people across ages. TCRdb ran MiXCR on the 5' RACE reads and lists one entry per CDR3 protein. The sample carries around 1,900,000 distinct CDR3 sequences, roughly 43% recorded once. Sequencing was performed on blood. The receptors stem from a human donor in good health. CDR3s include the opening cysteine and the closing phenylalanine or tryptophan. A D gene is named only where the DNA matches it firmly. Clone sizes are given selectively: once, few, many, or a class where the clone is expanded.

.	many	TRBV4-3	TRBJ1-2	TGCGCCAGCAGCCCGTCCGGCGGGTGGGCTAACTATGGCTACACCTTC	CASSPSGGWANYGYTF
TRBD2	.	TRBV12-3/TRBV12-4	TRBJ2-5	TGTGCCAGCAGCCCGAGGGAGCGGGAGATCTACAATGAGCAGTACTTC	CASSPREREIYNEQYF
.	few	TRBV20-1	TRBJ2-7	TGCAGTGCTAGAGATCGAGGGTCACGGGGCGAGCAGTACTTC	CSARDRGSRGEQYF
TRBD1	.	TRBV6-2/TRBV6-3	TRBJ1-1	TGTGCCAGCAGCCGACAGGGGCCTTACATGAACACTGAAGCTTTCTTT	CASSRQGPYMNTEAFF
TRBD1	.	TRBV5-1	TRBJ1-1	TGCGCCAGCAGCTTGTCGGCGAGACAGGGGAGAACTGAAGCTTTCTTT	CASSLSARQGRTEAFF
.	.	TRBV20-1	TRBJ2-3	TGCAGTGCTAGAAGGCGGGGGCTGCGGGATACGCAGTATTTT	CSARRRGLRDTQYF
.	.	TRBV4-1	TRBJ2-5	TGCGCCAGCAGCCAAGCGGAACGCTTGACTCAAGAGACCCAGTACTTC	CASSQAERLTQETQYF
.	many	TRBV29-1	TRBJ2-7	TGCAGCGTTGACTGGGGAATAGGGGAGCAGTACTTC	CSVDWGIGEQYF
.	.	TRBV15	TRBJ1-5	TGTGCCACCAGCCCAGCCAGGCGATATCGGAGCAATCAGCCCCAGCATTTT	CATSPARRYRSNQPQHF
TRBD2	once	TRBV29-1	TRBJ2-7	TGCAGTGCCGGGGGGGCTCTTGCCTACGAGCAGTACTTC	CSAGGALAYEQYF
TRBD1	.	TRBV24-1	TRBJ2-4	TGTGCCACCAGTGACTGGGACAGGGAAGGTAAAAACATTCAGTACTTC	CATSDWDREGKNIQYF
TRBD1	once	TRBV7-9	TRBJ2-5	TGTGCCAGCAGCTTAGGAGGGGGCTCGTACCAAGAGACCCAGTACTTC	CASSLGGGSYQETQYF
.	.	TRBV5-1	TRBJ2-1	TGCGCCAGCAGCGGGTTAGTCCCTAACAATGAGCAGTTCTTC	CASSGLVPNNEQFF
TRBD2	.	TRBV7-9	TRBJ2-1	TGTGCCAGCCTCTTGGCGGGGGGGCTAGGGGAGCAGTTCTTC	CASLLAGGLGEQFF
.	.	TRBV5-1	TRBJ2-7	TGCGCCGGCAGCCCAGGACAGCTCTACGAGCAGTACTTC	CAGSPGQLYEQYF
.	.	TRBV20-1	TRBJ2-3	TGCAGTGCTAGGGGCCTTACAGATACGCAGTATTTT	CSARGLTDTQYF
.	once	TRBV7-7	TRBJ1-2	TGTGCTAGCATCCCCGAGAACGCTGACAGAATCACGGCTAACTATGGCCACACCTTC	CASIPENADRITANYGHTF
.	.	TRBV3-1	TRBJ1-5	TGTGCCAGCAGCCAAATGGGGCAGCCCCAGCATTTT	CASSQMGQPQHF
.	.	TRBV7-2	TRBJ1-5	TGTGCCAGCAGCTTAAGGGCGGAGCCCCAGCATTTT	CASSLRAEPQHF
.	.	TRBV29-1	TRBJ2-1	TGCAGCGTCGGTGTGGACGGCGGGGCGAGCGAGCAGTTCTTC	CSVGVDGGASEQFF
TRBD1	.	TRBV7-2	TRBJ2-2	TGTGCCAGCAGTTTTCTCCAGGGGGCATTCGGGGAGCTGTTTTTT	CASSFLQGAFGELFF
TRBD1	many	TRBV20-1	TRBJ1-2	TGCAGTGCTAAGGACGGACAGGGGGCTTGGGAAGCTAACTATGGCTACACCTTC	CSAKDGQGAWEANYGYTF
TRBD1	.	TRBV5-1	TRBJ1-6	TGCGCCAGCAGCTTGGAAACAACAGGGGTTGGATCACCCCTCCACTTT	CASSLETTGVGSPLHF
.	few	TRBV4-2	TRBJ2-1	TGTGCCTGCAGCCGGGATAGCTCCTACAATGAGCAGTTCTTC	CACSRDSSYNEQFF
TRBD1	few	TRBV11-2	TRBJ2-7	TGTGCCAGCAGCTCCGGGTCTTGGGGGACAGTCTCCTACGAGCAGTACTTC	CASSSGSWGTVSYEQYF
.	.	TRBV7-9	TRBJ1-4	TGTGCCAGCAGGTCTATGGACAGAGAAAAACTGTTTTTT	CASRSMDREKLFF
TRBD2	few	TRBV4-3	TRBJ2-1	TGCGCCAGCAGCCAGGACCTGACTAGCGGCAATGAGCAGTTCTTC	CASSQDLTSGNEQFF
.	once	TRBV9	TRBJ2-2	TGTGCCAGCAGCGTAGGAGTCCCCGGGGAGCTGTTTTTT	CASSVGVPGELFF
TRBD1	.	TRBV7-2	TRBJ1-4	TGTGCCAGCAGCCATTGGGACAGGGGATATGAAAAACGGTTTTTT	CASSHWDRGYEKRFF
.	.	TRBV10-3	TRBJ2-2	TGTGCCATCAGTGATCAGTCCAAGATGGGCACCGGGGAGCTGTTTTTT	CAISDQSKMGTGELFF
.	many	TRBV28	TRBJ1-3	TGTGCCAGCAGTTTATTTCGGGGCTATAACCCAAACACCATATATTTT	CASSLFRGYNPNTIYF
.	.	TRBV12-3/TRBV12-4	TRBJ1-2	TGTGCCAGCAGCCGTGACAGCGGGTGGATCGGCTACACCTTC	CASSRDSGWIGYTF
.	.	TRBV7-2	TRBJ1-2	TGTGCCAGCAGCTTACCGGGTGCGAGTGGCTACACCTTC	CASSLPGASGYTF
.	.	TRBV6-5	TRBJ2-2	TGTGCCAGCAGACTAGGAGGATATGGCACCGGGGAGCTGTTTTTT	CASRLGGYGTGELFF
.	few	TRBV7-2	TRBJ1-6	TGTGCCAGCAGCCCGGGGCGGGGTGGGGGTATTAATTCACCCCTCCACTTT	CASSPGRGGGINSPLHF
.	.	TRBV21-1	TRBJ2-7	TGTGCCAGCAGCAAATTTCCAAGGCAAGCCTACGAGCAGTACTTC	CASSKFPRQAYEQYF
.	.	TRBV7-8	TRBJ1-2	TGTGCCAGCAGCTTAGTCTTAGGCAGGGAATATGGCTACACCTTC	CASSLVLGREYGYTF
.	.	TRBV20-1	TRBJ1-5	TGCAGTGCTAGAGTCCAAGAGGGAGTGGGTCAGCCCCAGCATTTT	CSARVQEGVGQPQHF
.	.	TRBV12-5	TRBJ2-3	TGTGCTAGTGGTTTGGCCGGGACTGGAAGCACAGATACGCAGTATTTT	CASGLAGTGSTDTQYF
.	few	TRBV7-6	TRBJ1-1	TGTGCCAGCAGCTATGGGGAAGTAAACACTGAAGCTTTCTTT	CASSYGEVNTEAFF
.	.	TRBV5-5	TRBJ2-5	TGTGCCAGCAGCTCCGGGGCGTGGGCAGAAGAGACCCAGTACTTC	CASSSGAWAEETQYF
TRBD1	.	TRBV6-5	TRBJ2-3	TGTGCCAGCAGTTACGGACAGGACACAGATACGCAGTATTTT	CASSYGQDTDTQYF
.	few	TRBV20-1	TRBJ2-5	TGCAGTGCTAACAGATACCAAGAGACCCAGTACTTC	CSANRYQETQYF
.	.	TRBV4-3	TRBJ2-5	TGCGCCAGCAGCCAGCTTGAGGGACAAGAGACCCAGTACTTC	CASSQLEGQETQYF
.	once	TRBV7-6	TRBJ2-1	TGTGCCAGCAGGAGTCTGGATGAGCAGTTCTTC	CASRSLDEQFF
.	.	TRBV4-1	TRBJ1-2	TGCGCCAGCAGCCAAGGACTGCAGGGTGCGGAGAGTGGCTACACCTTC	CASSQGLQGAESGYTF
.	.	TRBV5-1	TRBJ2-7	TGCGCCAGCAGCTTGGGGCAGGGACGAGGCCACGAGCAGTACTTC	CASSLGQGRGHEQYF
.	.	TRBV12-3/TRBV12-4	TRBJ1-2	TGTGCCAGCAGTTTAAAGGCAGCCAACTATGGCTACACCTTC	CASSLKAANYGYTF
TRBD1	.	TRBV28	TRBJ1-2	TGTGCCAGCAGTTTAATAGACAGGGGTACTAACTATGGCTACACCTTC	CASSLIDRGTNYGYTF
.	.	TRBV20-1	TRBJ2-1	TGCAGTGCCCTGGGGGCGGACCCCCAAATCTTC	CSALGADPQIF
TRBD2	.	TRBV5-1	TRBJ2-1	TGCGCCAGCAGCTTGTCGACTAGCGGGGGGGAGCAGTTCTTC	CASSLSTSGGEQFF
.	.	TRBV7-9	TRBJ1-1	TGTGCCAGCAGCCCGACTGGGGTCCGCGGGGACACTGAAGCTTTCTTT	CASSPTGVRGDTEAFF
.	.	TRBV4-3	TRBJ1-5	TGCGCCAGCAGCCAAGCTCATAACAATCAGCCCCAGCATTTT	CASSQAHNNQPQHF
.	.	TRBV7-9	TRBJ1-2	TGTGCCAGCAGCTTATCCCTCGGGGATACAGGAGGCTACACCTTC	CASSLSLGDTGGYTF
TRBD2	few	TRBV20-1	TRBJ2-1	TGCAGTGCTCCGACTAGCGGGGGGGTGGCGGTAACCTACAATGAGCAGTTCTTC	CSAPTSGGVAVTYNEQFF
TRBD1	once	TRBV29-1	TRBJ2-5	TGCAGCGCAGTCAAGGGACAGGGGGAGACCCAGTACTTC	CSAVKGQGETQYF